The 26 T cell receptor beta chains below all came from one sample that was sequenced in a study of cytomegalovirus exposure and HLA in healthy donors. 60 Vbeta and 13 Jbeta primers were used in PCR. Sequencing was performed with immunoSEQ multiplex PCR; in TCRdb, only in-frame clones are kept and a portion is missing. The sample lists approximately 100,000 clones, 77% occurring once. Sequenced sample: PBMCs. The receptors here all came from a man aged 40-49 years in good health and CMV-seropositive.

The chain has TRBV5-1 and TRBJ2-3, with TRBD1 identical over 8 bases. The V gene end was trimmed by 6 bases and the J gene end by 4 bases; junction bases not matched to a gene: 4. The germline gives CDR1 SGHRS, CDR2 YFSETQ. The CDR3 is made up of 13 amino acids. CDR3 bases: TGCGCCAGCACCGTACAGGGGGCAGATACGCAGTATTTT. The encoded protein is CASTVQGADTQYF.

This clone was seen more than once but under ten times. J is TRBJ2-5 and V is TRBV11-2, with D tentatively TRBD2 (6 bases). V dropped 2 bases and J dropped 3 bases, with 10 bases sitting between them. The CDR3 spans 14 residues. Per the germline V gene, CDR1 is SGHAT and CDR2 is FQNNGV. The CDR3 DNA follows: TGTGCCAGCAGCTTATGGCAGCGGGAAGAGACCCAGTACTTC. Amino acids: CASSLWQREETQYF. Filled out from reference TRBV11-2 and TRBJ2-5, the complete variable domain reads EAGVAQSPRYKIIEKRQSVAFWCNPISGHATLYWYQQILGQGPKLLIQFQNNGVVDDSQLPKDRFSAERLKGVDSTLKIQPAKLEDSAVYLCASSLWQREETQYFGPGTRLLVL.

This clone was counted between two and nine times. The chain combines TRBV2 with TRBJ2-1, with a possible D match to TRBD2 (5 bases). The CDR3 is made up of 14 amino acids. Trimming shortened V by 3 bases and J by 8 bases, and 14 bases separated the two germline ends. Germline V gives CDR1 SNHLY, CDR2 FYNNEI. This chain's CDR3 is CASSDRGPFDEQFF. The CDR3 DNA sequence: TGTGCCAGCAGTGATCGGGGTCCGTTCGATGAGCAGTTCTTC.

V is TRBV9 and J is TRBJ2-5; 9 bases agree with TRBD1. V trimming: 4 bases; J trimming: 5 bases; junction bases outside the gene matches: 6. Germline assignment: CDR1 SGDLS and CDR2 YYNGEE. The CDR3 spans 14 residues. In DNA, the CDR3 is TGTGCCAGCAGCCAGGACAGGGGCCGGGAGACCCAGTACTTC. Translated: CASSQDRGRETQYF.

Regarding this clone: At one end, the junction sequence differs from germline, possibly due to a read error. In nucleotides, the CDR3 is TGTGCTAGCAGCTTAGAGGTGGGGCACACAGATACGCAGTATTTT. This sequence encodes CASSLEVGHTDTQYF. The rearrangement joins TRBV7-7 to TRBJ2-3, with D perhaps matching TRBD1 (5 bases). Germline-derived CDR1 and CDR2 are SSHAT and FNYEAQ (reference sequence). CDR3 length: 15 amino acids.

About this clone itself: At one boundary the junction diverges from the germline segment, which might be a read error. The rearrangement uses TRBV7-9 and TRBJ2-7, with D possibly TRBD1 on 5 matching bases. Germline V gene data show CDR1 as SEHNR and CDR2 as FQNEAQ (reference sequence). This CDR3 region has 12 residues. Here the CDR3 DNA reads TGTTCCAGCCAGGACATTTACTACGAGCAGTACTTC. Protein product: CSSQDIYYEQYF.

The genes are TRBV11-2 and TRBJ1-3; 8 nucleotides align to TRBD1. With V trimmed by 7 bases and J by 2 bases, 1 base remained unmatched. The germline CDR1 and CDR2 sequences are SGHAT and FQNNGV. The CDR3 covers 13 residues. CDR3 sequence reads: CASNRGTGNTIYF. DNA of the CDR3: TGTGCCAGCAACAGGGGGACTGGAAACACCATATATTTT.

J is TRBJ1-6 and V is TRBV19; 8 bases align to TRBD1. V lost 9 bases and J lost 5; bases outside the gene matches: 6. Germline CDR1 is LNHDA and CDR2 is SQIVND (reference sequence). The CDR3 loop spans 14 amino acids. In nucleotides, the CDR3 is TGTGCCAGCCGACAGGGGATTGATAATTCACCCCTCCACTTT. It translates to CASRQGIDNSPLHF.

This clone was detected once. The chain uses TRBV28 and TRBJ2-5, with 15 bases lining up with TRBD2. The junction had 4 bases not matched to a gene; V was cut back by 3 bases and J by 5 bases. CDR3 length: 16 residues. Germline V gene lookup returns CDR1 MDHEN and CDR2 SYDVKM. The chain's CDR3 is CASSLWTSGGAETQYF. The CDR3 nucleotides are TGTGCCAGCAGTTTGTGGACTAGCGGGGGGGCGGAGACCCAGTACTTC.

This clone was detected only a few times. This sequence joins TRBV6-5 and TRBJ2-3, with TRBD1 matching over 10 bases. The junction had 5 bases not matched to a gene; V was cut back by 5 bases and J by 6 bases. This CDR3 region has 14 residues. In germline, CDR1 is MNHEY, CDR2 SVGAGI. CDR3 sequence (DNA): TGTGCCAGCAGTCGACAGGGGGCGTGGGATACGCAGTATTTT. Its translation: CASSRQGAWDTQYF.

This chain uses TRBV5-6 with TRBJ2-1, with 7 bases that match TRBD1. Germline assignment: CDR1 SGHDT and CDR2 YYEEEE. This CDR3 is built from 15 residues. V shed 1 base and J 2 bases; nucleotides not matched to a gene: 3. CDR3 sequence (DNA): TGTGCCAGCAGCTTGTACGGGACAGCCTACAATGAGCAGTTCTTC. It specifies CASSLYGTAYNEQFF.

This clone was detected only once. This chain connects TRBV13 to TRBJ2-2; D uncertain. CDR1 and CDR2 (germline): PRHDT, FYEKMQ (reference sequence). The CDR3 is made up of 13 amino acids. V was cut by 2 bases and J by 5 bases, with 6 bases left in between. CDR3 sequence: CASSLYFTGELFF. CDR3 bases: TGTGCCAGCAGCTTATATTTTACCGGGGAGCTGTTTTTT.

This CDR3 is CASSPVKGGVNEQFF. The CDR3 DNA is TGTGCCAGCTCACCAGTTAAAGGGGGGGTCAATGAGCAGTTCTTC. The chain links TRBV18 to TRBJ2-1; perhaps TRBD2 as D (7 bases). The CDR3 loop spans 15 amino acids. Germline V lookup: CDR1 KGHSH, CDR2 LQKENI. The V gene lost 2 bases and the J gene lost 6 bases, with 14 bases spanning the gap.

The chain couples TRBV5-1 to TRBJ1-1, with D unclear. Germline-derived CDR1 and CDR2 are SGHRS and YFSETQ. Trimming took 4 bases from V and 1 from J, leaving 14 bases between them. The CDR3 length is 15 residues. CDR3 in amino acids: CASSRRTGKNTEAFF. The CDR3 nucleotides read TGCGCCAGCAGCCGACGGACGGGAAAGAACACTGAAGCTTTCTTT.

This clone was seen only once. CDR3 protein: CASSHGQGRTETQYF. The CDR3, as DNA: TGTGCCAGCAGCCACGGACAGGGGAGGACGGAGACCCAGTACTTC. The chain links TRBV7-9 to TRBJ2-5; 9 nucleotides align to TRBD1. This CDR3 has 15 residues. Germline loops: CDR1 SEHNR, CDR2 FQNEAQ (reference sequence). Trimming cost V 5 bases and J 5 bases; bases outside gene matches: 9. The complete variable domain, with remaining parts taken from reference TRBV7-9 and TRBJ2-5, reads DTGVSQNPRHKITKRGQNVTFRCDPISEHNRLYWYRQTLGQGPEFLTYFQNEAQLEKSRLLSDRFSAERPKGSFSTLEIQRTEQGDSAMYLCASSHGQGRTETQYFGPGTRLLVL.

CDR3 sequence: CSAYAGNEAFF. Here the CDR3 DNA reads TGCAGTGCTTACGCGGGGAATGAAGCTTTCTTT. The chain recombines TRBV20-1 with TRBJ1-1, with unresolved D. CDR3 length: 11 residues. V was shortened by 5 bases and J by 7 bases, with 11 bases between the two germline ends. The germline gives CDR1 DFQATT, CDR2 SNEGSKA (reference sequence).

The V and J genes are TRBV28 and TRBJ1-5, with a possible D match to TRBD1 (5 bases). The V gene lost 6 bases and the J gene lost 4 bases, with 13 bases spanning the gap. Germline assignment: CDR1 MDHEN and CDR2 SYDVKM. CDR3 length equals 14 residues. The CDR3 spells CASREQVRNQPQHF. The CDR3 DNA reads as TGTGCCAGCAGGGAACAGGTTAGAAATCAGCCCCAGCATTTT.

The J gene is TRBJ1-5, the V gene TRBV7-2; weak D call: TRBD1 (6 bases). V lost 5 bases and J 2 bases, leaving 16 bases between the germline ends. This CDR3 has 16 amino acids. CDR1 SGHTA and CDR2 FQGNSA come from the germline V gene. CDR3 nucleotides: TGTGCCAGCAGCGTCTTTAGGGGGACCGGCAATCAGCCCCAGCATTTT. This codes for CASSVFRGTGNQPQHF.

V gene TRBV5-1 combines with J gene TRBJ2-5; D may be TRBD1 (5 bases). V dropped 4 bases and J dropped 1 base, with 8 bases sitting between them. The CDR3 sequence is 13 residues long. CDR1 and CDR2 (germline): SGHRS, YFSETQ. The CDR3, as DNA: TGCGCCAGCAGCCATCAGGGCCAAGAGACCCAGTACTTC. Amino acid sequence: CASSHQGQETQYF.

The chain uses TRBV7-9 and TRBJ2-5; TRBD1 matches at 9 bases. The J call may be wrong; the DNA end is better matched by TRBJ2-7. This CDR3 spans 11 amino acids. Germline loops: CDR1 SEHNR, CDR2 FQNEAQ (reference sequence). CDR3 sequence (DNA): TGTTCCTTGGACAGGGGCCACGAGCAGTACTTC. Translated, it gives CSLDRGHEQYF.

The J gene is TRBJ2-7, the V gene TRBV5-4, with 9 nucleotides matching TRBD1. Looked up from germline, CDR1 is SGHNT and CDR2 is YYREEE (reference sequence). The CDR3 runs 14 residues. The J segment lost 4 bases and the V segment lost 3 bases, leaving 5 bases of the junction unmatched. The CDR3 loop is CASSSPGQGYEQYF. The CDR3 nucleotides read TGTGCCAGCAGCTCACCGGGACAGGGTTACGAGCAGTACTTC. Filled out from reference TRBV5-4 and TRBJ2-7, the complete variable domain reads ETGVTQSPTHLIKTRGQQVTLRCSSQSGHNTVSWYQQALGQGPQFIFQYYREEENGRGNFPPRFSGLQFPNYSSELNVNALELDDSALYLCASSSPGQGYEQYFGPGTRLTVT.

The V call is TRBV25-1, the J call TRBJ2-5; D possibly corresponds to TRBD1 (5 bases). The better agreement between TRBJ2-7 and the DNA end casts doubt on the J call. Germline V gene lookup returns CDR1 MGHDK and CDR2 SYGVNS. This CDR3 is 14 amino acids long. CDR3 coding DNA: TGTGCCAGCAGTGAAACTCAGGGCCCTTACGAGCAGTACTTC. This codes for CASSETQGPYEQYF.

The gene calls are TRBV14 and TRBJ2-3; 10 bases line up with TRBD2. The trim removed 1 base at V and 2 bases at J, leaving 12 bases unmatched. Germline CDR1 SGHDN, CDR2 FVKESK. CDR3 length equals 19 residues. The CDR3, as DNA: TGTGCCAGCAGCCAAGCGATACCGGGACTAGCGATGACCACAGATACGCAGTATTTT. It translates to CASSQAIPGLAMTTDTQYF.

This clone has a single count. The rearrangement uses TRBV7-9 and TRBJ2-3, with 8 bases identical to TRBD1. The ends lost 5 bases at V and 2 bases at J; junction bases unmatched: 9. From germline, CDR1 is SEHNR and CDR2 FQNEAQ (reference sequence). The CDR3 is 16 residues long. CDR3 protein: CASSPTEDRDTDTQYF. CDR3 nucleotide sequence: TGTGCCAGCAGCCCGACTGAGGACAGGGACACAGATACGCAGTATTTT.

The chain employs TRBV10-3 and TRBJ2-5; 9 bases agree with TRBD1. Near its end, the DNA agrees better with TRBJ2-7, so the J call may be wrong. The CDR3 covers 14 residues. Germline CDR1 ENHRY, CDR2 SYGVKD. The CDR3 spells CAISDRTGAYEQYF. In DNA, the CDR3 is TGTGCCATCAGTGACAGGACAGGGGCCTACGAGCAGTACTTC.

This clone has only a few counts. This chain connects TRBV11-2 to TRBJ2-3; the match to TRBD2 covers 12 bases. Unmatched junction bases numbered 9, after V lost 6 bases and J lost 2 bases. Per the germline V gene, CDR1 is SGHAT and CDR2 is FQNNGV. CDR3 size: 17 residues. The CDR3 sequence: CASRGASGGGYTDTQYF. The CDR3 nucleotides read TGTGCCAGCAGGGGTGCTAGCGGGGGGGGATACACAGATACGCAGTATTTT.